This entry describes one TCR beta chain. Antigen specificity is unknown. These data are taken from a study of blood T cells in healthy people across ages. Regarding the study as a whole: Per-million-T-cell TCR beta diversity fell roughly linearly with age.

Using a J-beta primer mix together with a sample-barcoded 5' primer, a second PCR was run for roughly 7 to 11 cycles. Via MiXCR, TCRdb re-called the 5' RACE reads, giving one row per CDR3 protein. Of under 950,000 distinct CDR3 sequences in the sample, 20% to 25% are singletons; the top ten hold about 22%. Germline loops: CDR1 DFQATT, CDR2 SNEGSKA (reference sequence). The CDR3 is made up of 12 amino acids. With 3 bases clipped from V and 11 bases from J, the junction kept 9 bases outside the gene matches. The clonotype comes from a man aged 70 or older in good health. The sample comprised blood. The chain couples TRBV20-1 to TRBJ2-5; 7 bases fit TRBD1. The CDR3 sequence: CSARDRLKEQYF. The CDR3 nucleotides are TGCAGTGCTAGGGACAGGCTTAAGGAGCAGTACTTC.